The source of this TCR beta chain is a study of cytomegalovirus exposure and HLA in healthy donors. As regards this clone: No DNA is shown, since the ends of the CDR3 on it are uncertain; the CDR3 is the one TCRdb lists.

PCR involved 60 Vbeta and 13 Jbeta primers. As handled by the study authors: Unique TCR beta chains numbered roughly 83 million in a later analysis, with about 11 million shared. Generated by immunoSEQ multiplex PCR, the TCRdb table keeps only in-frame clones and is missing some. The V and J calls and clone size were taken over from that table, and D and trimming were inferred from the DNA. The sample totals around 80,000 clones. Sample: PBMCs. This clonotype was sampled from a man between 40 and 49 years old in good health and CMV-seronegative.

CDR3 region: CASSSPVGQGATEAFF. The chain is built from TRBV12-1 and TRBJ1-1; the listed D gene, TRBD1, was not tested against the DNA. TRBV12-1 is described as a pseudogene. With termini counted, the CDR3 has 16 amino acids.